The rows below give T cell receptor beta chains drawn from one sample of a study of blood T cells in healthy people across ages. TCRdb re-analysed the 5' RACE reads in MiXCR, keeping a single row per CDR3 protein. Of around 700,000 distinct CDR3 sequences listed, approximately 25% are singletons. The same data also contributed to another study, on T cells of mothers and their children.

Material: blood. Every receptor here comes from a boy younger than 18 in good health. Both conserved end residues are part of each CDR3. A D gene is named only where the DNA matches it firmly. Clone size is shown for a subset of rows, as once, few, many or a class of expanded clone.

V,J,size,D,CDR3,DNA
TRBV20-1,TRBJ2-1,.,.,CSARGGADITANEQFF,TGCAGTGCTAGAGGGGGGGCGGACATCACCGCCAATGAGCAGTTCTTC
TRBV11-2,TRBJ1-2,.,TRBD1,CASSPGTGINYGYTF,TGTGCCAGCAGCCCGGGGACAGGGATCAACTATGGCTACACCTTC
TRBV3-1,TRBJ2-3,once,TRBD2,CASSQIGLAGLTDTQYF,TGTGCCAGCAGCCAAATTGGACTAGCGGGTCTCACAGATACGCAGTATTTT
TRBV28,TRBJ1-4,.,.,CASSYLDRLGGNEKLFF,TGTGCCAGCAGTTACCTTGACAGGCTCGGGGGAAATGAAAAACTGTTTTTT
TRBV3-1,TRBJ1-2,few,.,CASSPPLNNYGYTF,TGTGCCAGCAGCCCCCCCCTGAATAACTATGGCTACACCTTC
TRBV5-1,TRBJ1-2,few,.,CASSLASGGYYGYTF,TGCGCCAGCAGCTTGGCCTCTGGGGGATACTATGGCTACACCTTC
TRBV3-1,TRBJ1-4,few,.,CASSQAEITYEKLFF,TGTGCCAGCAGCCAAGCAGAGATAACTTATGAAAAACTGTTTTTT
TRBV12-5,TRBJ1-4,few,TRBD1,CASGLATGVGNEKLFF,TGTGCTAGTGGTTTGGCCACAGGGGTGGGTAATGAAAAACTGTTTTTT
TRBV5-1,TRBJ2-1,.,TRBD2,CAIRGLAGGDEQFF,TGCGCCATCCGAGGACTAGCGGGCGGGGATGAGCAGTTCTTC
TRBV20-1,TRBJ2-5,.,.,CSARPSRELRETQYF,TGCAGTGCTAGGCCCAGCAGGGAGTTACGAGAGACCCAGTACTTC
TRBV20-1,TRBJ2-7,.,.,CSARDRGEQYF,TGCAGTGCTAGAGATCGAGGAGAGCAGTACTTC
TRBV7-9,TRBJ2-5,few,.,CASSLFTGYQETQYF,TGTGCCAGCAGCTTATTCACAGGGTACCAAGAGACCCAGTACTTC
TRBV3-1,TRBJ2-5,few,TRBD1,CASSQTGTGGGETQYF,TGTGCCAGCAGCCAAACCGGGACAGGGGGAGGCGAGACCCAGTACTTC
TRBV10-1,TRBJ2-7,many,.,CASSGGDEQYF,TGCGCCAGCAGTGGCGGCGACGAGCAGTACTTC